Following are 4 T cell receptor beta chains from one sample sequenced in a study of CD8+CD57+ T cells in acquired aplastic anemia. CDR3 and TCR beta VDJ profiling relied on a genomic DNA template. TCRdb passed the reads through MiXCR, listing each CDR3 protein once. This table holds tens of thousands of distinct CDR3 sequences, under 50% found once. Sequencing used sorted CD4+, CD8+, or CD8+CD57+ T cells (not recorded which) from PBMCs. These receptors all stem from a human donor in good health, serving as a control.

V gene TRBV10-3 combines with J gene TRBJ2-5; D possibly corresponds to TRBD1 (5 bases). The V and J ends lost 4 bases and 1 base respectively, with 7 bases between them. CDR3 size: 13 residues. Germline V CDR1 and CDR2: ENHRY, SYGVKD. The CDR3 nucleotides read TGTGCCATCAGTGGGGGCGTCCAAGAGACCCAGTACTTC. It yields the protein CAISGGVQETQYF.

V is TRBV24-1 and J is TRBJ2-5, with 8 bases lining up with TRBD2. The V and J ends lost 5 bases and 4 bases, in that order; junction bases with no gene match: 14. CDR1 and CDR2 (germline): KGHDR, SFDVKD. The CDR3 has 17 amino acids. In DNA form, the CDR3 reads TGTGCCACCAGTGGGACGGATGGCGGGAGGCCGTCAGAGACCCAGTACTTC. Protein: CATSGTDGGRPSETQYF.

Remarks on this clonotype: Given a much more abundant clone one base away, this may be a read error. This chain joins TRBV20-1 and TRBJ2-7; the D is unclear. Germline V gene lookup returns CDR1 DFQATT and CDR2 SNEGSKA (reference sequence). This CDR3 has 13 amino acids. CDR3 loop: CNASSETRYEQYF. CDR3 in DNA: TGCAATGCTAGTTCCGAAACTCGTTACGAGCAGTACTTC.

This chain uses TRBV3-1 with TRBJ1-1; D gene uncertain. CDR3 size: 14 residues. CDR1 is LGHDT, CDR2 YNNKEL, per germline (reference sequence). Trimming took off 1 base at V and 3 bases at J, with 9 bases between the two ends. The CDR3 nucleotides read TGTGCCAGCAGCCAAGCCCGGGTGTACACTGAAGCTTTCTTT. Its translation is CASSQARVYTEAFF.